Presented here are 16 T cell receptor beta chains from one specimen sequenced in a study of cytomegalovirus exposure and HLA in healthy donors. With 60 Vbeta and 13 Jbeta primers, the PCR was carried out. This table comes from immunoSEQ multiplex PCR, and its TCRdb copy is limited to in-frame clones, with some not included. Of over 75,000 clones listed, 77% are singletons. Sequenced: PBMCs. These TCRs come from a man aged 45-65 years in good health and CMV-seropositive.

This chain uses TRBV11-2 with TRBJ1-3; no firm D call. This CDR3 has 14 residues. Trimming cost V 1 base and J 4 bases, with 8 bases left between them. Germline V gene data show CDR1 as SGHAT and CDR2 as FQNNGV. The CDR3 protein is CASSLGGIGNTIYF. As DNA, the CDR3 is TGTGCCAGCAGCTTAGGAGGAATCGGAAACACCATATATTTT.

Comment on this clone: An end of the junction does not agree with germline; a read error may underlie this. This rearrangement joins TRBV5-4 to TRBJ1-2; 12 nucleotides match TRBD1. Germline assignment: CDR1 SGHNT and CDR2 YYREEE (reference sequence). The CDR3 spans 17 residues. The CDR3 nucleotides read TGTGCCAGCAGCCCTCGAGGGACAGGGGGCGCTCACTATGGCTACCCCTTC. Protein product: CASSPRGTGGAHYGYPF.

Here the CDR3 reads CSVAAHRAALNTEAFF. The CDR3 nucleotides are TGCAGCGTTGCTGCTCACAGGGCCGCCTTGAACACTGAAGCTTTCTTT. This rearrangement joins TRBV29-1 to TRBJ1-1; perhaps TRBD1 as D (6 bases). The CDR3 covers 16 residues. The germline V gene encodes CDR1 SQVTM and CDR2 ANQGSEA. Trimming stripped 4 bases from V and 0 bases from J, with 18 bases between.

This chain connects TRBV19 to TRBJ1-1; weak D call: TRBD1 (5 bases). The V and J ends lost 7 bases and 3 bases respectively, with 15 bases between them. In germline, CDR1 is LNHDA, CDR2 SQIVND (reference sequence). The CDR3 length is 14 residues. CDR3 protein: CASIGGSGHTEAFF. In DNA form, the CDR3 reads TGTGCCAGTATTGGGGGGAGTGGGCACACTGAAGCTTTCTTT.

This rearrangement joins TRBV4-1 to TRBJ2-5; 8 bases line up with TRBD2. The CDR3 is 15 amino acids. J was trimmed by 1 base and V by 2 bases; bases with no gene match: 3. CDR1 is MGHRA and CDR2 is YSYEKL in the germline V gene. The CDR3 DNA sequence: TGCGCCAGCAGCCAAACTAGCGGAGTCCAAGAGACCCAGTACTTC. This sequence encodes CASSQTSGVQETQYF.

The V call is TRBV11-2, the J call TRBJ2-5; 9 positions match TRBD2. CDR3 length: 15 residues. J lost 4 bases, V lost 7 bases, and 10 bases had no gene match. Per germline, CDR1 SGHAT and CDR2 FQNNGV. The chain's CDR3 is CASTMGAGGGETQYF. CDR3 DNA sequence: TGTGCCAGCACCATGGGAGCGGGGGGAGGAGAGACCCAGTACTTC.

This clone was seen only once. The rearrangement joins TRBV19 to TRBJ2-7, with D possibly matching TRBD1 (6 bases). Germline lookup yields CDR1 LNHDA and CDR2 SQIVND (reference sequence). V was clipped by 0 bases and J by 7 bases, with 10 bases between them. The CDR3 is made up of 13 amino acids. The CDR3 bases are TGTGCCAGTAGTATAGACAGGGGAAGTGAGCAGTACTTC. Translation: CASSIDRGSEQYF. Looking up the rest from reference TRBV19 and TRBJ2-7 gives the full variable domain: DGGITQSPKYLFRKEGQNVTLSCEQNLNHDAMYWYRQDPGQGLRLIYYSQIVNDFQKGDIAEGYSVSREKKESFPLTVTSAQKNPTAFYLCASSIDRGSEQYFGPGTRLTVT.

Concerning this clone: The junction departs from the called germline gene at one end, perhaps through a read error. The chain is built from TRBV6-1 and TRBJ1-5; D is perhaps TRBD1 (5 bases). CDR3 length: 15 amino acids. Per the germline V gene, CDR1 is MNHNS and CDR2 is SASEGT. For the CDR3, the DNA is TGTGCCAGCAGTGAGGCAGGGTTGAGCAATCAGCCCCAGAATTTT. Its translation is CASSEAGLSNQPQNF.

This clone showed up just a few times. The CDR3 here is CASSFALGSTGGYGYTF. The CDR3, as DNA: TGTGCCAGCAGTTTCGCGCTAGGATCGACAGGGGGTTATGGCTACACCTTC. The rearrangement links TRBV27 to TRBJ1-2; 9 nucleotides line up with TRBD1. J gave up 5 bases and V 3 bases, and 13 bases lay outside the gene matches. The CDR3 contains 17 residues. Germline loops: CDR1 MNHEY, CDR2 SMNVEV (reference sequence).

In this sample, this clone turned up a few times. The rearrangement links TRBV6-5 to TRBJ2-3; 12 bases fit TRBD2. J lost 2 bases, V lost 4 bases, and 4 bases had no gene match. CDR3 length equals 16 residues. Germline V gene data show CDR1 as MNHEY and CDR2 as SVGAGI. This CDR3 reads CASSSGLAGITDTQYF. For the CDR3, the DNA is TGTGCCAGCAGTTCAGGACTAGCGGGGATCACAGATACGCAGTATTTT.

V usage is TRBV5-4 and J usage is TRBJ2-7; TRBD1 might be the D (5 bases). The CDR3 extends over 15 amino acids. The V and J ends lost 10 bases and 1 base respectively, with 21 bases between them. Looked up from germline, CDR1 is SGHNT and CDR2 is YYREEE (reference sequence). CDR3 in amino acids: CASGPGLDPSYEQYF. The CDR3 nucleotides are TGTGCCTCAGGGCCAGGTCTTGACCCATCCTACGAGCAGTACTTC. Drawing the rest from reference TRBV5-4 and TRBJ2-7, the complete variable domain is ETGVTQSPTHLIKTRGQQVTLRCSSQSGHNTVSWYQQALGQGPQFIFQYYREEENGRGNFPPRFSGLQFPNYSSELNVNALELDDSALYLCASGPGLDPSYEQYFGPGTRLTVT.

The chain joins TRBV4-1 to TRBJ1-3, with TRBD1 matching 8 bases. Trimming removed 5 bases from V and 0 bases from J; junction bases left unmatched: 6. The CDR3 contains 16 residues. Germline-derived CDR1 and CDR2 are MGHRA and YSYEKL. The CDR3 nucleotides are TGCGCCAGCAGCAGTGGGACAGGAGTCTCTGGAAACACCATATATTTT. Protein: CASSSGTGVSGNTIYF.

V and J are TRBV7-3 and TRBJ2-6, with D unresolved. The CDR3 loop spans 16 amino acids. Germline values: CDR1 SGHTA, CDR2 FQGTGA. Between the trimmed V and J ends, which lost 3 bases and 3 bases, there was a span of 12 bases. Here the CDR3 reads CASSFTVSGGANVLTF. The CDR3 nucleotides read TGTGCCAGCAGCTTCACGGTTTCTGGTGGGGCCAACGTCCTGACTTTC.

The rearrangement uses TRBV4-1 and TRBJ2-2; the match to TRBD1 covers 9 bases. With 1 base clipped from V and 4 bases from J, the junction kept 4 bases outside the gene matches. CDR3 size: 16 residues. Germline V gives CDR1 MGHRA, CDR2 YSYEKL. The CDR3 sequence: CASSQVDRGFTGELFF. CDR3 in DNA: TGCGCCAGCAGCCAAGTGGACAGGGGCTTCACCGGGGAGCTGTTTTTT.

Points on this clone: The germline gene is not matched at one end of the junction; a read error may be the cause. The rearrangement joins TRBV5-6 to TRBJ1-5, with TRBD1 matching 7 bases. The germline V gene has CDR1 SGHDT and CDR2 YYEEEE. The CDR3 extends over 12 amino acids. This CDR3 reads CASSLGTGAQNF. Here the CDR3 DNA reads TGTGCCAGCAGCTTGGGTACAGGGGCCCAGAATTTT. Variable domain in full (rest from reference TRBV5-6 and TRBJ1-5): DAGVTQSPTHLIKTRGQQVTLRCSPKSGHDTVSWYQQALGQGPQFIFQYYEEEERQRGNFPDRFSGHQFPNYSSELNVNALLLGDSALYLCASSLGTGAQNFGDGTRLSIL.

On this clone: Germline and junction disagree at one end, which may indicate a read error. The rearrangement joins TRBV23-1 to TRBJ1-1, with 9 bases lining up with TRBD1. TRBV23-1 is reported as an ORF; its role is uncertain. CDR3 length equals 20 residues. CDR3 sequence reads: CASRLRAWGGTGFFGTEALF. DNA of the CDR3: TGCGCCAGCAGACTCCGCGCGTGGGGCGGGACAGGGTTTTTCGGTACTGAAGCTCTCTTT.